What follows are 10 T cell receptor beta chains derived from one specimen sequenced in a study of shared clonotypes between healthy human individuals. Clones were read by immunoSEQ multiplex PCR, and TCRdb kept only the in-frame ones, dropping some. The sample holds about 2.5 million clones, roughly 90% seen once. The sequenced sample was naive CD4+ T cells from PBMCs. Sample subset: CD45RA+ positively selected. These receptors all stem from a man between 18 and 35 years old in good health. Some clones in this sample may be carry-over from other donors' samples.

The chain couples TRBV6-5 to TRBJ2-2; perhaps TRBD2 as D (5 bases). Germline CDR1 is MNHEY and CDR2 is SVGAGI. V was trimmed by 5 bases and J by 1 base, leaving 8 bases between them. The CDR3 totals 14 residues. This chain's CDR3 is CASSQSGNTGELFF. CDR3 nucleotide sequence: TGTGCCAGCAGTCAAAGCGGGAACACCGGGGAGCTGTTTTTT.

The rearrangement uses TRBV5-6 and TRBJ1-4, with D unresolved. The V gene's germline CDR1 is SGHDT and CDR2 YYEEEE. With 1 base removed from V and 3 bases from J, the gap between germline ends came to 4 bases. The CDR3 is 13 amino acids. CDR3 in DNA: TGTGCCAGCAGCTTGTCTCCTAATGAAAAACTGTTTTTT. It codes for CASSLSPNEKLFF.

The chain links TRBV5-4 to TRBJ2-5, with D hard to call. Germline V CDR1 and CDR2: SGHNT, YYREEE (reference sequence). This CDR3 spans 15 amino acids. V was pared by 4 bases and J by 5 bases, with 18 bases between. CDR3 nucleotide sequence: TGTGCCAGCAGCCCCGGCGGCCCAGCCGGGGAGACCCAGTACTTC. The encoded protein is CASSPGGPAGETQYF.

The chain links TRBV6-1 to TRBJ1-5, with D unclear. Trimming pared 8 bases from V and 0 bases from J, leaving 8 bases between. The CDR3 is 13 amino acids. Germline loops: CDR1 MNHNS, CDR2 SASEGT. The CDR3 loop reads CASVDNSNQPQHF. The CDR3 coding sequence is TGTGCCAGCGTTGATAATAGCAATCAGCCCCAGCATTTT.

The sample holds a few counts of this clone. V gene TRBV6-1 combines with J gene TRBJ1-1, with TRBD1 matching 9 bases. Unmatched junction bases numbered 4, after V lost 7 bases and J lost 1 base. Germline V gene lookup returns CDR1 MNHNS and CDR2 SASEGT. The CDR3 consists of 14 residues. The CDR3 DNA is TGTGCCAGCAACCTACAGGGGGCGAACACTGAAGCTTTCTTT. Its translation: CASNLQGANTEAFF.

This chain links TRBV4-3 with TRBJ2-5, with TRBD1 matching 9 bases. Germline CDR1 reads LGHNA; CDR2 reads YSLEER. With 4 bases clipped from V and 3 bases from J, the junction kept 3 bases outside the gene matches. This CDR3 has 14 amino acids. CDR3 amino acids: CASSPGQGKETQYF. CDR3 nucleotides: TGCGCCAGCAGCCCCGGACAGGGGAAAGAGACCCAGTACTTC.

The count of this clone is one. The chain uses TRBV2 and TRBJ2-5; 7 positions match TRBD2. This CDR3 is built from 14 residues. Germline-derived CDR1 and CDR2 are SNHLY and FYNNEI. After removal of 4 bases from V and 2 bases from J, the junction contained 4 bases not matched to a gene. The chain's CDR3 is CASSVSSGQETQYF. CDR3 DNA: TGTGCCAGCAGTGTGTCTAGCGGACAAGAGACCCAGTACTTC.

The rearrangement links TRBV28 to TRBJ2-1; 9 nucleotides line up with TRBD1. The CDR3 extends over 14 amino acids. The germline gives CDR1 MDHEN, CDR2 SYDVKM. V was clipped by 3 bases and J by 8 bases; unmatched bases: 5. The CDR3 protein is CASSFTGGVYEQFF. The CDR3 nucleotides read TGTGCCAGCAGTTTTACAGGGGGCGTATATGAGCAGTTCTTC.

The rearrangement links TRBV6-1 to TRBJ1-6, with D unclear. The CDR3 extends over 12 amino acids. V shed 3 bases and J shed 8 bases, with 5 bases lying between them. Germline assignment: CDR1 MNHNS and CDR2 SASEGT. The CDR3 reads CASSDPDSPLHF. The CDR3 DNA is TGTGCCAGCAGTGACCCCGATTCACCCCTCCACTTT.

The chain joins TRBV5-1 to TRBJ2-7, with D perhaps TRBD1 (5 bases). Trimming cost V 4 bases and J 1 base, with 15 bases left between them. The germline V gene has CDR1 SGHRS and CDR2 YFSETQ. The CDR3 has 15 residues. The CDR3 nucleotides read TGCGCCAGCAGCCTCACTCCTCAGGGATCCTACGAGCAGTACTTC. Its protein is CASSLTPQGSYEQYF.